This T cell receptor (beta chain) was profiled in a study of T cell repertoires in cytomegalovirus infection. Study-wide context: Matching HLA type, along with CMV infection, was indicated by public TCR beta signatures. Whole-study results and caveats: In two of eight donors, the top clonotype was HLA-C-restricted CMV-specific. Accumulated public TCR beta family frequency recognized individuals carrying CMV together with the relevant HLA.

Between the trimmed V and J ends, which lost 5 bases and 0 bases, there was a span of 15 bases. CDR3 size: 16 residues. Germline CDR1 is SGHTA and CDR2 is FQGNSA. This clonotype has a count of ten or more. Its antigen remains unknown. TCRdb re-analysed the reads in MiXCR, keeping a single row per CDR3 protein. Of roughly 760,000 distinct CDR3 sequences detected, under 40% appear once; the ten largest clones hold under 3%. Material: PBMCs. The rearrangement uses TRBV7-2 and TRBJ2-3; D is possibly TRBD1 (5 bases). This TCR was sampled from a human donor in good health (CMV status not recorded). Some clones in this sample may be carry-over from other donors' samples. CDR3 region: CASSPHRQSSTDTQYF. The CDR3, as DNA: TGTGCCAGCAGCCCGCACCGACAGTCTAGCACAGATACGCAGTATTTT.